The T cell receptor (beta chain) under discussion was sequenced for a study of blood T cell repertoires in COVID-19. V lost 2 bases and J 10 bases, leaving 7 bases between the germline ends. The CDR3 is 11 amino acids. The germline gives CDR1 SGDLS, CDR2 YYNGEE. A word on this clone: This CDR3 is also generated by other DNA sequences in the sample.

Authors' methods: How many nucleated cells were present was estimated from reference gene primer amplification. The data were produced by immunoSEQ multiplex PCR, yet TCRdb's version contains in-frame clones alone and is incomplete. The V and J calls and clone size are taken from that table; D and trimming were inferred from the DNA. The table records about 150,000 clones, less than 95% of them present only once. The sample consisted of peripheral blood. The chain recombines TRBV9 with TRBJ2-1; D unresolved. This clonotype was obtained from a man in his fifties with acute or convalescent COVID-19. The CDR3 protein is CASSVGGEQFF. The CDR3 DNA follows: TGTGCCAGCAGCGTTGGTGGCGAGCAGTTCTTC.